A single TCR beta chain is shown here with its context. Which cohort a participant joined came from the clinical history participants gave. The V gene's germline CDR1 is MGHRA and CDR2 YSYEKL. Between the trimmed V and J ends, which lost 5 bases and 0 bases, there was a span of 14 bases. CDR3 length: 17 residues. This table comes from immunoSEQ multiplex PCR, and its TCRdb copy is limited to in-frame clones, with some not included. The sample holds hundreds of thousands of clones, 85% to 90% seen once. This record comes from a study of blood T cell repertoires in COVID-19. Study-level background: The United States, Italy and Spain provided the acute and convalescent COVID-19 samples. PBMCs, B-cell-depleted T cells, or T cells were the source of the cDNA or gDNA that made up the material.

The gene calls are TRBV4-1 and TRBJ2-6; D might be TRBD2 (7 bases). This sequence was found in a woman between 55 and 75 years old in a cohort exposed to, infected with or recovered from COVID-19 (not recorded which). Source material: PBMCs or T cells enriched from blood (not recorded which). DNA of the CDR3: TGCGCCAGCAGCAGCCGGGGGGCTCGCTCTGGGGCCAACGTCCTGACTTTC. Translated, it gives CASSSRGARSGANVLTF.